The 10 T cell receptor beta chains reported below all come from one sample, sequenced in a study of blood T cell repertoires in COVID-19 (TCRdb year 2020). The library was prepared using the immunoSEQ multiplex PCR assay. TCRdb holds this immuneACCESS table with in-frame rearrangements only. Some clones are missing; in checked studies, unresolved V genes explain under half, and the rest has no known cause. The sample table records 300,000 to 350,000 clones; 90% of these occur just once. The ten biggest clones cover roughly 1% of the sample. Specimen: peripheral blood. Receptors originate from a woman aged 40 to 55 with COVID-19, enrolled during active disease.

DNA of the CDR3: TGTGCCTGGAGTAGGACAGGGGAACCTAACTATGGCTACACCTTC. Translated, it gives CAWSRTGEPNYGYTF. This chain connects TRBV30 to TRBJ1-2; 9 positions agree with TRBD1. V dropped 2 bases and J dropped 0; count of bases not matched to a gene: 4. The germline V gene encodes CDR1 GTSNPN and CDR2 SVGIG (reference sequence). The CDR3 is 15 residues long.

The chain recombines TRBV19 with TRBJ1-2; possible D gene TRBD1, 6 bases. The CDR3 spans 15 residues. Germline values: CDR1 LNHDA, CDR2 SQIVND (reference sequence). V was pared by 3 bases and J by 0 bases, with 11 bases between. In DNA form, the CDR3 reads TGTGCCAGTAGTATCGGGGGGCTGTCTAACTATGGCTACACCTTC. This gives the protein CASSIGGLSNYGYTF.

The CDR3 spells CASRSLDNSPLHF. CDR3 coding DNA: TGTGCCAGCAGGTCCCTAGATAATTCACCCCTCCACTTT. This chain connects TRBV27 to TRBJ1-6; no reliable D call. V was trimmed by 6 bases and J by 5 bases, leaving 8 bases between them. The CDR3 runs 13 residues. CDR1 is MNHEY, CDR2 SMNVEV, per germline (reference sequence).

The V call is TRBV4-3, the J call TRBJ1-1, with D hard to call. V lost 0 bases and J lost 1, with 15 bases in between. Germline V gene sequence: CDR1 LGHNA, CDR2 YSLEER. The CDR3 loop spans 17 amino acids. This CDR3 is CASSQESGGYPNTEAFF. The CDR3 DNA sequence: TGCGCCAGCAGCCAAGAGAGTGGAGGATACCCGAACACTGAAGCTTTCTTT.

The rearrangement links TRBV10-3 to TRBJ2-7; a weak D match, TRBD2 (5 bases). The V gene lost 3 bases and the J gene lost 3 bases, with 15 bases spanning the gap. Looked up from germline, CDR1 is ENHRY and CDR2 is SYGVKD. CDR3 length equals 15 residues. The CDR3 loop is CAISERGRLNYEQYF. CDR3 DNA sequence: TGTGCCATCAGTGAAAGAGGGCGACTGAACTACGAGCAGTACTTC.

The chain couples TRBV11-3 to TRBJ2-1; 8 nucleotides match TRBD2. The V segment lost 5 bases and the J segment 8 bases; nucleotides outside the gene matches: 11. CDR1 is SGHNT, CDR2 YENEEA, per germline. There are 15 residues in the CDR3. DNA of the CDR3: TGTGCCAGCAGCCCGGCCGGGAGGGATGGGGATGAGCAGTTCTTC. Protein product: CASSPAGRDGDEQFF.

This clone was counted a few times. The rearrangement links TRBV5-5 to TRBJ1-5; D gene ambiguous. Germline assignment: CDR1 SGHKS and CDR2 YYEKEE (reference sequence). Trimming stripped 3 bases from V and 0 bases from J, with 7 bases between. CDR3 length equals 14 residues. CDR3: CASSSSYSNQPQHF. The CDR3 DNA reads TGTGCCAGCAGCTCCTCCTATAGCAATCAGCCCCAGCATTTT.

This chain joins TRBV27 and TRBJ1-1; D is undetermined. The CDR3 contains 13 residues. Germline CDR1 MNHEY, CDR2 SMNVEV (reference sequence). V shed 3 bases and J shed 1 base, with 6 bases lying between them. CDR3 region: CASSFSQNTEAFF. As DNA, the CDR3 is TGTGCCAGCAGTTTTAGCCAGAACACTGAAGCTTTCTTT.

This chain connects TRBV29-1 to TRBJ1-2, with 9 bases matching TRBD1. The CDR3 is 11 residues long. Looked up from germline, CDR1 is SQVTM and CDR2 is ANQGSEA. Trimming took 6 bases from V and 7 from J; bases not matched to a gene: 3. The CDR3 spells CSVRDRVGYTF. CDR3 DNA: TGCAGCGTCCGGGACAGGGTTGGCTACACCTTC.

The table lists this clone with a few counts. The genes are TRBV19 and TRBJ2-7, with 9 bases fitting TRBD1. J gave up 3 bases and V 5 bases, and 5 bases lay outside the gene matches. The CDR3 contains 14 residues. CDR1 is LNHDA and CDR2 is SQIVND in the germline V gene (reference sequence). Here the CDR3 DNA reads TGTGCCAGTAGTCAGGGACAGGGCCGCTACGAGCAGTACTTC. Its protein product is CASSQGQGRYEQYF.